This TCR beta chain was sequenced during a study of tumor-infiltrating lymphocytes in oesophageal squamous cell carcinoma. The CDR3 is 12 amino acids. CDR1 is MNHGY, CDR2 SAAAGT, per germline. With 11 bases clipped from V and 7 bases from J, the junction kept 10 bases outside the gene matches. This clonotype was observed a single time. TCRdb called the PCR reads again in MiXCR, with one record for every CDR3 protein. The sample carries approximately 11,000 distinct CDR3 sequences, around 53% recorded once. This chain connects TRBV6-8 to TRBJ2-7; 8 nucleotides line up with TRBD1. This receptor was identified in a male donor with esophageal squamous cell carcinoma. The sample comprised esophageal tumor tissue. The CDR3 bases are TGTGCCGCCGGGACAGGAAACAATGAGCAGTACTTC. This sequence encodes CAAGTGNNEQYF.